This record concerns one TCR beta chain sequence. The sample comes from a study of blood T cell repertoires in COVID-19. TCRdb keeps only in-frame clones here, not all; method: immunoSEQ multiplex PCR. The repertoire has 100,000 to 150,000 clones, roughly 91% of them found once; the top ten carry 1.5% to 1.7%. V was shortened by 5 bases and J by 4 bases, with 8 bases between the two germline ends. The germline gives CDR1 LGHDT, CDR2 YNNKEL (reference sequence). The CDR3 covers 12 residues. The chain recombines TRBV3-1 (or the pseudogene TRBV3-2) with TRBJ2-5; no clear D. Sequencing was done on a sample of peripheral blood. This receptor was taken from a human donor in a cohort sampled during active COVID-19. The CDR3 DNA is TGTGCCAGCAGCGCGCCACCAGAGACCCAGTACTTC. Protein product: CASSAPPETQYF.